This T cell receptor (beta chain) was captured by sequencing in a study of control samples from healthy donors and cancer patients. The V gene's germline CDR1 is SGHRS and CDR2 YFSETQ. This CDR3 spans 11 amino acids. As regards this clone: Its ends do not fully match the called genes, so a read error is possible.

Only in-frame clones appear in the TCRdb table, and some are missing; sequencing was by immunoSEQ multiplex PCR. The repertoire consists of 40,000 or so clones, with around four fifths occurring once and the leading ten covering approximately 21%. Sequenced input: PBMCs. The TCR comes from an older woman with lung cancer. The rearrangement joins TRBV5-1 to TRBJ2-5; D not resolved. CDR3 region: CASRLEETQYF. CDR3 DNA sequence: TGCGCCAGCAGATTGGAAGAGACCCAGTACTTC.